This T cell receptor beta chain stems from a study of type 1 and type 2 diabetes patients. Study information: CD4+ or CD8+ T cells were positively selected from PBMCs with microbeads.

The germline V gene encodes CDR1 MNHEY and CDR2 SMNVEV (reference sequence). The length of the CDR3 is 14 residues. Trimming cost V 5 bases and J 6 bases; bases outside gene matches: 7. The PCR template was genomic DNA. Amplification of the beta chain CDR3 used 30 forward and 13 reverse multiplex primers. TCRdb re-called the multiplex PCR reads through MiXCR, storing one row per CDR3 protein. The repertoire has 250,000 or so distinct CDR3 sequences, around 47% of them found once; the top ten carry roughly 13%. Sequenced sample: peripheral blood mononuclear cells (PBMCs). This TCR came from a young man with type 2 diabetes. The gene calls are TRBV27 and TRBJ2-5, with 9 nucleotides matching TRBD1. As DNA, the CDR3 is TGTGCCAGCAGTCCCGGGACAGGGTGGAAGACCCAGTACTTC. Amino acids: CASSPGTGWKTQYF.